The 2 T cell receptor beta chains below come from one sample, sequenced in a study of identical twins (TCRdb year 2016). Receptors were amplified or captured by 5' RACE. The sequencer was an Illumina HiSeq 2000. TCRdb trimmed the raw reads at Q25, called clones with MiXCR and kept productive beta chains. Here each entry gathers all rows of one CDR3 protein and keeps the most common genes and DNA. Present in this sample are nearly 250,000 distinct CDR3 sequences, approximately 7% of which were seen just once. The ten largest clones add up to 3% to 4% of the sample. This sample was shared with a second study, whose subject was yellow fever vaccine responses in identical twins.

Sequencing was performed on memory (CD45RO+) T cells sorted from blood. In the paper's terms, the cell subset or site label means: CD45RO+ enriched T cells. These receptors all come from a woman in her late teens or twenties in good health.

This sequence joins TRBV7-9 and TRBJ2-7; D possibly corresponds to TRBD1 (6 bases). The CDR3 covers 14 residues. V shed 1 base and J shed 5 bases, with 12 bases lying between them. Germline lookup yields CDR1 SEHNR and CDR2 FQNEAQ (reference sequence). The CDR3 protein is CASSLGGHRDEQYF. In nucleotides, the CDR3 is TGTGCCAGCAGCTTAGGGGGACACCGCGACGAGCAGTACTTC.

About this clonotype: One end of the junction varies from germline; a read error may be responsible. CDR3 sequence (DNA): TGTGCCACCGGCAGAGGGGCGGACACTGAAGCTTTCTTT. It specifies CATGRGADTEAFF. The chain couples TRBV15 to TRBJ1-1, with a tentative D call TRBD1 (5 bases). The CDR3 runs to 13 residues. Germline-derived CDR1 and CDR2 are LNHNV and YYDKDF (reference sequence).